This T cell receptor beta chain was found in a study of T cell responses to AZD1222 COVID-19 vaccine (dated by TCRdb to the early 2020s). In terms of the full investigation: TCR sequencing covered fewer than 250 trial participants: approximately 200 given two doses of AZD1222 and around 25 given two doses of MenACWY control vaccine. Trial participants were enrolled by age into 18-55, 56-69 and 70-plus year subgroups, with roughly 150, 30 and 60 TCR-sequenced participants respectively. The full study reports these points: Because no day 14 peak-response samples were available, repertoires were characterized only after the peak T cell response. After two AZD1222 doses, spike-specific TCR breadth and depth were significantly higher than at day 0 and than in MenACWY recipients. Reportedly, almost half of the unique spike-specific TCRs recognized epitopes lying outside the regions that are mutated in the B.1.351 and B.1.1.7 variants. Conclusions about previously exposed vaccinees are limited because only a handful of AZD1222 recipients were SARS-CoV-2 seropositive at baseline. The 56-69-year group was small, and its depth increase did not reach significance, likely because of low power. CD4 TCRs associated with the vaccine covered the entire spike protein, and the dominant responses were in regions 160-218 and 743-854. Participants were mostly white British and included more females than males, and it was suggested by the authors that clonal diversity may have been underestimated.

The germline V gene supplies CDR1 SGDLS and CDR2 YYNGEE. V loses 3 bases of germline sequence and J loses 5 bases, and the interval between the two ends is 14 bases. The CDR3 runs 15 residues from the cysteine to the phenylalanine. Of all the DNA, just the CDR3 is kept, 45 bases in frame from base 1. The CDR3 regions of human TCRbeta chains were analyzed by immunosequencing. Per the original workflow: TCRs in the repertoires were compared against a reference library of SARS-CoV-2-specific TCRs that had been generated with the MIRA antigen-specificity platform. Breadth meant the fraction of unique TCRs that were SARS-CoV-2-associated, whereas depth meant the fraction of total T cells that were SARS-CoV-2-associated. Using the MIRA data, every spike-specific TCR was mapped to the spike region that the TCR reacted to and assigned to either a CD4 or a CD8 class. Log10-transformed breadth and depth values were compared by one-way ANOVA with Sidak's multiple comparisons tests. TCRdb took over this immuneACCESS table, retaining in-frame rearrangements with V and J assigned. Such tables are incomplete; in checked studies, under half of the missing clones stem from an unresolved V gene, and the remainder is unexplained. D and trimming come from the DNA, and the V and J calls and clone size come from that table. The sample has 120,000 to 150,000 clones on record, roughly nine tenths of them singletons. Of the sample, 7.5% to 9.5% falls within the top ten clones.

This clone has only one observation. The antigen it recognizes is unknown. Within one base of it there is no much larger clone, and no base qualities were kept. Read against the paper, the sample's time point label means: about 28 days (+/-7) after the second vaccine dose. The treatment or condition label for this specimen denotes: meningococcal conjugate vaccine given as trial control. The vaccinee samples were drawn from two UK trials, COV001 and COV002, one of which was a single-blind randomized controlled phase 2/3 trial testing AZD1222 (ChAdOx1 nCoV-19) in healthy adults. For TCRbeta chain sequencing, PBMC samples from trial participants were taken at day 0 and at day 28 after the second dose.

Recombination connected TRBV9 to TRBJ2-2; a weak D assignment points to TRBD1 (5 bases agree). Here the sequenced sample was peripheral blood, taken 28 days after the second dose of the MenACWY control vaccine. The sequence came from an adult who received the MenACWY meningococcal vaccine as a control. The CDR3 protein sequence reads: CASSAQGKVTGELFF. The sequence in DNA is TGTGCCAGCAGCGCCCAGGGTAAGGTGACCGGGGAGCTGTTTTTT.